The subject of this entry is one T cell receptor (beta chain). No antigen is known for it. Per-nucleotide qualities are absent, and no much larger clonotype sits a single base away. Spanning cysteine to phenylalanine, the CDR3 consists of 13 amino acids. Only the CDR3 DNA stays, 39 bases, in frame from base 1. V loses 5 bases of germline sequence and J loses 9 bases, and the interval between the two ends is 15 bases. The germline V gene (reference sequence) gives CDR1 as SGHNT and CDR2 as YYREEE. TCRbeta CDR3 regions were amplified from genomic DNA by means of the immunoSEQ Assay, a bias-controlled multiplex PCR. For the original study's pipeline: Within the assay, amplification of reference gene primers was used to estimate how many nucleated cells each sample contained. To quantify the absolute abundance of each unique TCRbeta CDR3 rearrangement, sequence reads were collapsed and filtered. Productive Simpson clonality was computed per sample as the square root of Simpson's diversity index over productive rearrangements. TCRdb retrieved this table from immuneACCESS and kept in-frame rearrangements only. Not all clones are present; in checked studies, unresolved V genes account for under half, and no reason is known for the remainder. V, J and clone size reflect that table, while D and trimming were determined from the DNA. The table for this sample lists about 67,000 clones; 75% to 85% of them were counted only once. The ten largest account for roughly 6.3% of the sample.

The source of the sample is a study of blood T cell repertoires in COVID-19 (dated by TCRdb to the early 2020s). Notes on the research overall: Samples covering the acute and convalescent phases of COVID-19 were provided by collaborators in the United States, Italy and Spain. The prospective study material was composed of cDNA or gDNA derived from T cells, B-cell-depleted T cells, or PBMCs. Deeply sampled blood TCRbeta repertoires from subjects exposed to, actively infected with, or recovered from COVID-19 were included in the dataset. A freely available public database, intended as a resource for researchers studying the immune response to SARS-CoV-2, is where the repertoires were released. Samples came from the ongoing ImmuneRACE study (first 160 participants) plus 1,254 subjects from 6 global collaborators. Nearly every sample came with metadata listing a de-identified subject ID, COVID-19 status, age in years and sex. Where available, HLA class I and class II types were obtained from metadata supplied by the sample provider rather than from assay-based typing. Overall study outcomes, separate from this receptor: Clinical and demographic metadata were provided uncurated, with the amount varying by source and participant.

The collaborating institutions used their own protocols to collect whole blood in K2EDTA tubes. For TCRbeta analysis, collaborators shipped samples as frozen whole blood, isolated PBMCs, or DNA extracted from either of those sample types. The rearrangement joined TRBV5-4 to TRBJ1-5; too little of a D gene remains to name it. This receptor was identified in a woman between 55 and 75 years old with acute or convalescent COVID-19. The specimen sequenced was peripheral blood. The DNA reads as follows: TGTGCCAGCAGTTTAGGAGGTTTTCCGCCCCAGCATTTT. Its protein reads: CASSLGGFPPQHF.